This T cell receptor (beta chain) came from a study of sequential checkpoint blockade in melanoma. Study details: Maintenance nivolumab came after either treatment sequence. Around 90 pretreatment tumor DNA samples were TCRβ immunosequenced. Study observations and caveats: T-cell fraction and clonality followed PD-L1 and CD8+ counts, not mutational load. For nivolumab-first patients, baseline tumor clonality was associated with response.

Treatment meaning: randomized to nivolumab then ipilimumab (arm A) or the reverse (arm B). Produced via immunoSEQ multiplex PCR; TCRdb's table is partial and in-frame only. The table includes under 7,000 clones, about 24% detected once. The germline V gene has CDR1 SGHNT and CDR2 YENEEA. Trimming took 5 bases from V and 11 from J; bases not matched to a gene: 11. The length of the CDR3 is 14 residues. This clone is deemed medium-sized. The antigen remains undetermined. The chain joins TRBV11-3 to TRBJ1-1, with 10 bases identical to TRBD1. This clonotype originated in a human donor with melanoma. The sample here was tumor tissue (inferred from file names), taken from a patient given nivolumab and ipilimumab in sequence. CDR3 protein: CASSVAGTGAGAFF. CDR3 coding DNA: TGTGCCAGCAGCGTCGCCGGGACAGGGGCAGGGGCTTTCTTT.